This T cell receptor beta chain was obtained from a study of identical twins. A single record per CDR3 protein comes from TCRdb applying MiXCR to the 5' RACE reads. Of 1.5 million to 2 million distinct CDR3 sequences in the sample, under 35% were seen once. Germline CDR1 is MNHEY and CDR2 is SVGAGI. V was trimmed by 2 bases and J by 11 bases, leaving 30 bases between them. CDR3 length equals 18 residues. The sequence was obtained from a newborn girl in good health. This sequence joins TRBV6-5 and TRBJ2-5; D may be TRBD2 (6 bases). Sequencing input: cord blood. CDR3 in DNA: TGTGCCAGCAGTTACCGGTACGGGGGTGACGTACGGTACAATGAGCAGTACTTC. Protein sequence: CASSYRYGGDVRYNEQYF.